These 17 T cell receptor beta chains were all obtained from the same sample, sequenced in a study of blood T cell repertoires in COVID-19. TCRdb's table, derived via immunoSEQ multiplex PCR, lists solely in-frame clones and lacks some. The sample has 130,000 or so clones; roughly 89% are singletons. The sequencing sample was made of peripheral blood. The receptors stem from a woman aged 45-65 years with acute or convalescent COVID-19.

The J gene is TRBJ2-3, the V gene TRBV24-1, with D perhaps matching TRBD2 (6 bases). Germline-derived CDR1 and CDR2 are KGHDR and SFDVKD. The CDR3 sequence is 11 residues long. The CDR3 spells CATPAGDTQYF. Here the CDR3 DNA reads TGTGCGACCCCAGCGGGAGATACGCAGTATTTT.

The chain uses TRBV5-1 and TRBJ2-5; 7 positions agree with TRBD2. Germline values: CDR1 SGHRS, CDR2 YFSETQ. V trimming: 0 bases; J trimming: 2 bases; junction bases outside the gene matches: 10. The CDR3 extends over 17 amino acids. CDR3 coding DNA: TGCGCCAGCAGCTTGGGCACCGTGCTAGCGGAACAAGAGACCCAGTACTTC. It is translated as CASSLGTVLAEQETQYF.

This clone was counted once. CDR3 sequence (DNA): TGTGCCAGCAGTGATCGGGGATTTCACTATGGCTACACCTTC. As protein: CASSDRGFHYGYTF. The gene calls are TRBV2 and TRBJ1-2; D call uncertain. This CDR3 is 14 amino acids long. CDR1 is SNHLY, CDR2 FYNNEI, per germline. Trimming shortened V by 3 bases and J by 3 bases, and 11 bases separated the two germline ends.

The chain combines TRBV2 with TRBJ1-1; 8 bases map to TRBD1. The germline CDR1 and CDR2 sequences are SNHLY and FYNNEI. V dropped 6 bases and J dropped 6; count of bases not matched to a gene: 6. The CDR3 is 13 residues long. The CDR3 DNA is TGTGCCAGCAGCATTCAGGGGGCGGCTGAAGCTTTCTTT. Protein sequence: CASSIQGAAEAFF.

V and J are TRBV5-4 and TRBJ2-1, with 9 nucleotides matching TRBD2. With 1 base clipped from V and 9 bases from J, the junction kept 8 bases outside the gene matches. This CDR3 is 15 amino acids long. CDR1 and CDR2 (germline): SGHNT, YYREEE (reference sequence). The CDR3 region is CASSLKASGVGEQFF. DNA of the CDR3: TGTGCCAGCAGCTTGAAGGCTAGCGGGGTTGGTGAGCAGTTCTTC.

The chain is built from TRBV6-5 and TRBJ2-1; D is unresolved. In germline, CDR1 is MNHEY, CDR2 SVGAGI. This CDR3 has 13 residues. V lost 6 bases to trimming and J lost 6 bases, with 12 bases between them. CDR3 residues: CASSPVPTNEQFF. The CDR3 DNA sequence: TGTGCCAGCAGCCCCGTACCTACCAATGAGCAGTTCTTC.

With respect to this clone: Other DNA sequences from this sample encode an identical CDR3 as well. The chain uses TRBV5-1 and TRBJ1-2, with TRBD1 as a possible D gene (6 bases). The CDR3 extends over 13 amino acids. CDR1 is SGHRS and CDR2 is YFSETQ in the germline V gene. The V gene lost 4 bases and the J gene lost 3 bases, with 10 bases spanning the gap. The DNA for the CDR3 is TGCGCCAGCAGCCTCCGACAGGACTATGGCTACACCTTC. Residues: CASSLRQDYGYTF.

This clone was recorded at least ten times. In nucleotides, the CDR3 is TGTGCCTGGAGTGTACCAGGGTGGGGCAATCAGCCCCAGCATTTT. It translates to CAWSVPGWGNQPQHF. V is TRBV30 and J is TRBJ1-5; possibly TRBD1 for D (5 bases). Germline V lookup: CDR1 GTSNPN, CDR2 SVGIG (reference sequence). The CDR3 totals 15 residues. Trimming pared 0 bases from V and 2 bases from J, leaving 11 bases between.

CDR3 in amino acids: CSASRGRSTEAFF. In DNA, the CDR3 is TGCAGTGCTAGTAGGGGCCGGTCTACTGAAGCTTTCTTT. The chain is built from TRBV20-1 and TRBJ1-1, with TRBD1 as a possible D gene (5 bases). Germline V gene sequence: CDR1 DFQATT, CDR2 SNEGSKA (reference sequence). The CDR3 loop spans 13 amino acids. Trimming stripped 3 bases from V and 5 bases from J, with 13 bases between.

The V gene is TRBV10-1, the J gene TRBJ2-3; D is unresolved. This CDR3 contains 15 residues. V was clipped by 3 bases and J by 0 bases, with 10 bases between them. Germline CDR1 WNHNN, CDR2 SYGVQD (reference sequence). The CDR3 reads CASSDSPGSTDTQYF. The CDR3, as DNA: TGCGCCAGCAGTGATAGTCCCGGGAGCACAGATACGCAGTATTTT.

The chain recombines TRBV6-2 or TRBV6-3 with TRBJ2-3; D is perhaps TRBD2 (6 bases). This CDR3 region has 15 residues. Germline V gene lookup returns CDR1 MNHEY and CDR2 SVGEGT. V lost 3 bases and J 3 bases, leaving 13 bases between the germline ends. The CDR3 nucleotides are TGTGCCAGCAGTTATATGCGGGATAGGACAGATACGCAGTATTTT. Translation gives CASSYMRDRTDTQYF.

The CDR3 DNA reads TGTGCCAGCAGCTTAAGCCGGACAGGGATGAACACTGAAGCTTTCTTT. Protein product: CASSLSRTGMNTEAFF. This chain connects TRBV7-2 to TRBJ1-1; 8 nucleotides match TRBD1. Germline assignment: CDR1 SGHTA and CDR2 FQGNSA. The CDR3 extends over 16 amino acids. With V trimmed by 2 bases and J by 0 bases, 5 bases remained unmatched. Using reference TRBV7-2 and TRBJ1-1 for the parts outside the CDR3, the full variable domain is GAGVSQSPSNKVTEKGKDVELRCDPISGHTALYWYRQSLGQGLEFLIYFQGNSAPDKSGLPSDRFSAERTGGSVSTLTIQRTQQEDSAVYLCASSLSRTGMNTEAFFGQGTRLTVV.

This chain joins TRBV5-1 and TRBJ2-7, with a tentative D call TRBD1 (6 bases). The CDR3 is 15 amino acids. Trimming shortened V by 4 bases and J by 5 bases, and 19 bases separated the two germline ends. In germline, CDR1 is SGHRS, CDR2 YFSETQ. The CDR3, as DNA: TGCGCCAGCAGCCTCCTTGGACAGATCGGCGACGAGCAGTACTTC. Translation gives CASSLLGQIGDEQYF.

The chain employs TRBV19 and TRBJ2-5, with a possible D match to TRBD1 (6 bases). Germline values: CDR1 LNHDA, CDR2 SQIVND (reference sequence). Trimming shortened V by 6 bases and J by 1 base, and 15 bases separated the two germline ends. This CDR3 contains 15 residues. CDR3 amino acids: CASRRQGFGQETQYF. The CDR3 DNA follows: TGTGCCAGTAGAAGGCAGGGGTTTGGCCAAGAGACCCAGTACTTC. Looking up the rest from reference TRBV19 and TRBJ2-5 gives the full variable domain: DGGITQSPKYLFRKEGQNVTLSCEQNLNHDAMYWYRQDPGQGLRLIYYSQIVNDFQKGDIAEGYSVSREKKESFPLTVTSAQKNPTAFYLCASRRQGFGQETQYFGPGTRLLVL.

J is TRBJ1-1 and V is TRBV7-2; 8 bases line up with TRBD1. The CDR3 runs to 14 residues. V trimming: 7 bases; J trimming: 0 bases; junction bases outside the gene matches: 4. Germline V gene lookup returns CDR1 SGHTA and CDR2 FQGNSA. CDR3 sequence: CASKPGQVNTEAFF. CDR3 bases: TGTGCCAGCAAACCGGGACAGGTGAACACTGAAGCTTTCTTT.

The J gene is TRBJ1-1, the V gene TRBV5-1; 8 bases map to TRBD1. CDR1 is SGHRS and CDR2 is YFSETQ in the germline V gene. The V segment lost 3 bases and the J segment 1 base; nucleotides outside the gene matches: 2. The CDR3 loop spans 14 amino acids. DNA for the CDR3: TGCGCCAGCAGCTCTGGACAGGGGAACACTGAAGCTTTCTTT. This codes for CASSSGQGNTEAFF.

The rearrangement joins TRBV7-2 to TRBJ2-7; TRBD2 agrees at 13 bases. Unmatched junction bases numbered 3, after V lost 2 bases and J lost 2 bases. This CDR3 region has 16 residues. CDR1 SGHTA and CDR2 FQGNSA come from the germline V gene. The CDR3 protein is CASSLLGLAGAYEQYF. As DNA, the CDR3 is TGTGCCAGCAGCTTACTCGGACTAGCGGGAGCCTACGAGCAGTACTTC.